The clone carrying this T cell receptor (beta chain) has only a few counts. This sample stems from a study of blood T cell repertoires in COVID-19. Germline assignment: CDR1 ENHRY and CDR2 SYGVKD. The CDR3 covers 13 residues. Unmatched junction bases numbered 6, after V lost 11 bases and J lost 2 bases. Source study methods: The assay estimated nucleated cells by amplifying reference gene primers. Sequenced by immunoSEQ multiplex PCR; TCRdb stores in-frame clones only, minus some. V and J calls plus clone size are reproduced from that table; the DNA served to infer D and trimming. Of about 200,000 clones in the sample, more than 80% were seen once.

The sample comprised peripheral blood. The TCR sequence derives from a woman older than 75 with COVID-19, enrolled during active disease. The rearrangement links TRBV10-3 to TRBJ2-1, with 7 bases lining up with TRBD1. In DNA form, the CDR3 reads TGTGCCGCCTCCCAGGGGGCCTACAATGAGCAGTTCTTC. It codes for CAASQGAYNEQFF.